The entry that follows covers one T cell receptor beta chain sequence. In germline, CDR1 is LGHDT, CDR2 YNNKEL (reference sequence). This CDR3 spans 12 amino acids. Trimming removed 1 base from V and 10 bases from J, with 10 bases in between. The record originates from a study of blood T cell repertoires in COVID-19. At the level of the study: From T cells, B-cell-depleted T cells, or PBMCs came the material, which was cDNA or gDNA.

Original handling: The assay estimated nucleated cells by amplifying reference gene primers. Measured with immunoSEQ multiplex PCR; TCRdb has only the in-frame clones, and not every one. The V and J calls and clone size were taken over from that table, and D and trimming were inferred from the DNA. The sample has about 250,000 clones, 82% seen once. The chain has TRBV3-1 (or the pseudogene TRBV3-2) and TRBJ1-2, with D tentatively TRBD1 (5 bases). The sequence came from a woman aged 70-85 years with acute or convalescent COVID-19. Sequenced input: peripheral blood. CDR3 nucleotides: TGTGCCAGCAGCCAAGTTGGGACTAACTACACCTTC. Residues: CASSQVGTNYTF.